This TCR beta chain was recorded in a study of vaccination and CD4 T cells after COVID-19 (dated by TCRdb to between 2021 and 2024). Concerning the study at large: The convalescent cohort comprised six males and four females, including two Hispanic individuals, seven Caucasians, two Asians and one multiracial person. The time from the second vaccine dose to post-vaccine blood sampling had a median of roughly 77 days and ranged from about 12 to 241 days. The spike-specific CD4+ TCR repertoire was compared before and after mRNA vaccination in nine to ten COVID-19 convalescent patients and several infection-naive healthy vaccine recipients. Post-COVID blood samples from convalescent patients were collected a median of roughly 100 days after diagnosis, with a range of 35 to 161 days. The cultures were stimulated with overlapping spike peptide pools from SARS-CoV-2 and from the common cold coronaviruses HCoV-NL63, HCoV-OC43 and HCoV-229E. Control cultures received a CEFX viral epitope pool as the positive control, an HIV-1 Nef peptide pool as the negative control, or no peptide. Participants got two doses of the Pfizer-BioNTech BNT162b2 vaccine (n=8) or two doses of the Moderna mRNA-1273 vaccine (n=2). The paper's findings and limits, for the study overall: Only a relatively small number of convalescent patients were included in the study, and early timepoints following natural infection were not analyzed. The median count of SARS-CoV-2-reactive clonotypes went up from around 23 after infection to a few dozen after vaccination, although the change was not significant. Among convalescent patients, a median around 89% of the SARS-CoV-2-reactive clones seen after vaccination appeared only after vaccination, which suggests priming specific to the vaccine. Of the vaccine-specific clones found in convalescent patients, nearly all (304 of 307) were mono-reactive for SARS-CoV-2 spike instead of being cross-reactive with common cold coronaviruses.

The table lists this clonotype with a few counts. Its antigen remains unidentified. No much larger clone exists at a distance of one base, and base qualities are not known. Taken with the paper, the label for treatment or condition translates to: roughly 11-day PBMC culture with coronavirus spike peptide pools or control peptides (ViraFEST assay). To expand antigen-specific T cells with peptide pools and then pick out the expanded clonotypes through TCR sequencing, the study relied on the ViraFEST assay. Healthy vaccine recipients had no prior SARS-CoV-2 infection, confirmed by negative nucleocapsid antibody tests before and after vaccination. PBMCs were cultured at two million per well in IMDM supplemented with 5% human AB serum and 8 to 10 IU/ml IL-2, with 9.5 to 10 ug/ml peptide pools added. On days 3 and 7, half of the culture medium was replaced with fresh IL-2-containing medium. After around 11 days of culture, CD4+ T cells were isolated by negative selection using the EasySep CD4+ T cell isolation kit. Ficoll-Paque Plus gradient centrifugation was used to isolate PBMCs from whole blood, and the isolated PBMCs were then either used fresh or cryopreserved at -140C. Triplicate wells were generally used for each culture condition.

The receptor library was made with PCR. DNA from cultured CD4+ T cells was subjected to TCR sequencing with the Oncomine TCR Beta short-read assay at the Johns Hopkins FTIC core. Genomic DNA was extracted from the cultured CD4+ T cells with the QIAamp micro DNA kit. Oncomine TCR Beta libraries from cultured CD4+ T cells were pooled using unique dual indexes and sequenced on an Illumina iSeq 100. In the paper's pipeline: Non-productive sequences were filtered out, and CDR3s that did not start with C, did not end with F or W, or were shorter than 7 amino acids were discarded. Antigen-specific clonotypes were identified using the MANAFEST web application through comparison of peptide-stimulated wells with reference and other culture wells. To be called positive, a clone needed an FDR below 0.05, an odds ratio above 5, and a productive frequency above 0.1% in at least two of three replicate wells. A clonotype counted as cross-reactive if it showed significant expansion both in the SARS-CoV-2 spike wells and in at least one common cold coronavirus spike condition. Similarity between CDR3 sequences was evaluated in R version 3.6.1 using Levenshtein distances (stringdist) and unrooted phylogenetic trees (ape). The public reads were reanalyzed by TCRdb: fastp trimming at Q25, MiXCR alignment, in-frame beta chains only. When rows share a CDR3 protein, they turn into one entry using the most common DNA and genes. TCRdb, not the original authors, processed these V and J calls. Within this sample are some 21,000 distinct CDR3 sequences, with around 38% of them counted one time only. The ten largest account for about 26% of the sample.

The germline V gene gives CDR1 as SGHRS and CDR2 as YFSETQ. Cut back by 0 bases and 5 bases, the V and J ends lie 6 bases apart. Measured from the cysteine to the phenylalanine, the CDR3 is 12 residues long. Kept here is only the CDR3 DNA, which spans 36 bases and is read in frame from base 1. This clonotype was obtained from a human donor who received a COVID-19 vaccine. The specimen comprised CD4+ T cells from blood, cultured in vitro, sampled before SARS-CoV-2 vaccination. The chain is made from TRBV5-1 and TRBJ2-7; no confident D gene assignment can be made. The DNA sequence is as follows: TGCGCCAGCAGCTTGGTGGGAAACGAGCAGTACTTC. This gives the protein CASSLVGNEQYF.